The subject of this entry is one TCR beta chain. This specimen belongs to a study of technical replicates of blood from a handful of donors. Method: immunoSEQ multiplex PCR; TCRdb's copy keeps in-frame clones and lacks some. The table has roughly 70,000 clones, about 94% seen once; the top ten hold 0.3% to 0.5%. Looked up from germline, CDR1 is SGHVS and CDR2 is FQNEAQ. V shed 4 bases and J shed 8 bases, with 11 bases lying between them. This CDR3 contains 13 residues. Sequenced material: T cells isolated from PBMCs. This TCR came from a human donor in good health. J is TRBJ2-2 and V is TRBV7-8; D is perhaps TRBD2 (6 bases). The chain's CDR3 is CASSSPGGGELFF. The CDR3 DNA sequence: TGTGCCAGCAGCTCCCCCGGGGGAGGGGAGCTGTTTTTT. Variable domain in full (rest from reference TRBV7-8 and TRBJ2-2): GAGVSQSPRYKVAKRGQDVALRCDPISGHVSLFWYQQALGQGPEFLTYFQNEAQLDKSGLPSDRFFAERPEGSVSTLKIQRTQQEDSAVYLCASSSPGGGELFFGEGSRLTVL.